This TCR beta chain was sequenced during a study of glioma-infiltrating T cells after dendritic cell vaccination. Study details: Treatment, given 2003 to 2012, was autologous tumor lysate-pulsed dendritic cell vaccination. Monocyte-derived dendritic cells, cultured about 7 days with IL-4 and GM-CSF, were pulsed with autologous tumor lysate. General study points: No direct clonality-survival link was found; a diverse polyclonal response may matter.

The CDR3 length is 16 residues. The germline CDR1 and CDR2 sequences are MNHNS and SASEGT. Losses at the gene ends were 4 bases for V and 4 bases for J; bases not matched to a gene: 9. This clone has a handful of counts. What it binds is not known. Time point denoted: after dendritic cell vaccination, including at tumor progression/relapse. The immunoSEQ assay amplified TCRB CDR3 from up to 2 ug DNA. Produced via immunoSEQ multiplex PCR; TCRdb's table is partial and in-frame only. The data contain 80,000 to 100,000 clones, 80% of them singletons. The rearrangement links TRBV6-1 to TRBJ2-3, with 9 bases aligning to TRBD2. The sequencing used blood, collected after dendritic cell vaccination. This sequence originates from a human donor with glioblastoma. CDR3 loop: CASSAPGGGAADTQYF. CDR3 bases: TGTGCCAGCAGTGCCCCCGGCGGGGGGGCGGCAGATACGCAGTATTTT.